This TCR beta chain was identified during a study of blood T cell dynamics during melanoma immunotherapy (dated by TCRdb to between 2020 and 2021). For context, the study as a whole: Patients with metastatic melanoma were treated with first-line pembrolizumab or nivolumab plus ipilimumab as standard of care in the United Kingdom. To find early correlates of response, peripheral T cell receptor repertoires were profiled in metastatic melanoma patients before and after one cycle of checkpoint inhibitor therapy. The training cohort was made up of consecutive patients, while a further independent group of patients from the same centre was pooled to form an external validation set.

The CDR3, from cysteine to phenylalanine, totals 14 residues. The retained sequence is limited to the CDR3, 42 bases, with the frame set at the first base. The germline V gene sets CDR1 to MRHNA and CDR2 to SNTAGT. Relative to germline, V is 4 bases shorter and J is 6 bases shorter, with 12 bases between their ends. The sample's time point label, decoded: pre-treatment baseline. Blood was sampled before treatment (T0) and at week 3 (W3), after the first cycle of checkpoint blockade. Except for a couple of patients with rapid clinical progression, response was assessed 12 weeks after the first infusion by RECIST 1.1; disease control meant complete response, partial response or stable disease. Patients were not eligible if they had prior systemic cancer treatment, concomitant immunosuppressant therapy or synchronous other active malignancies. To track both circulating cells and T cell turnover, TCR beta was sequenced from bulk PBMC as well as from plasma cell-free DNA. PBMC were isolated from blood with Lymphoprep and SepMate tubes, followed by red cell lysis. QIAamp DNA Blood Mini kits were used to extract DNA from both PBMC and sorted T cell subsets.

A word on this clone: Its target antigen remains unknown. No clone much larger than this one lies a single base away; base qualities are absent.

Every bulk PBMC sample had a fixed 350 ng of DNA loaded. TCR beta CDR3 sequences were amplified from genomic DNA using the immunoSEQ TCRb Assay kit according to manufacturer instructions. The KAPA Library Quantification Kit for Illumina platforms was used to quantify pooled libraries by qPCR. Pooled libraries were sequenced on an Illumina NextSeq 500, clustered at roughly 0.55-1.2 pM. Under the source paper's analysis protocol: Analysis of the TCR data relied on immunoSEQ ANALYZER and the R LymphoSeq package. A rearrangement efficiency score was calculated as productive divided by the sum of productive and non-productive CDR3 sequences. Clonality was measured with the Gini coefficient and diversity with the Renyi index at alpha=1, and both measures were compared pairwise between timepoints within each patient. Clonal relatedness, based on an edit distance of 3, and repertoire similarity, based on the Bhattacharyya coefficient, were both computed in LymphoSeq. To classify response, a linear discriminant analysis based on week-3 changes in clonality and diversity was built using the R MASS and caret packages. The clones in this table, taken by TCRdb from immuneACCESS, are in-frame only. Not every clone is retained; where verified, under half of the shortfall comes from an unresolved V gene, and the cause of the rest is unknown. V, J and clone size reflect that table, while D and trimming were determined from the DNA. The sample includes 10,000 to 15,000 clones, with about 86% observed a single time. The ten largest clones take up about 4.3% of the sample.

The investigation overall reported the following: The relatively small sample size was acknowledged as potentially limiting generalization of the results. Whether the T cell clones behind the repertoire changes were melanoma-specific or instead reflected general immune activation was something the study could not determine. A bifurcated reorganization of the PBMC repertoire at W3, with increased clonality or increased diversity, was observed in patients who later achieved disease control, unlike in progressors.

Sequencing used blood, obtained from a patient treated with checkpoint blockade. Rearrangement joined TRBV6-4 to TRBJ2-2, with a tentative D gene TRBD2 over 5 matching bases. This TCR came from a human donor with melanoma. The nucleotide sequence is given as TGTGCCAGCAGTGGGAGCGAGGGCCCCGGGGAGCTGTTTTTT. It translates to CASSGSEGPGELFF.